The following is a T cell receptor (beta chain) sequence with its context. This clonotype appeared once. The antigen this receptor binds is unknown. Nothing much larger sits one base from this clone, and base qualities are not available. Evidence from a single read is weak. RNA was extracted using the RNeasy kit, and roughly 0.5 to 1 ug of the RNA was reverse transcribed with random hexamers. TCR beta CDR3 regions were amplified with the immunoSEQ multiplex PCR assay covering 54 Vbeta and 13 Jbeta segments. Bias from PCR amplification was corrected by using a synthetic template baseline for primer optimization and for computational correction. Regarding the original processing steps: Reads were assigned to V, D and J genes according to IMGT and analyzed in immunoSEQ Analyzer, with only productive sequences retained. To calculate clonality, Shannon entropy was normalized by log2 of the number of productive unique sequences and then subtracted from one. For each patient and control, public and private clones were evaluated among the 100 most prevalent clones. Clones were defined as Susac-specific if absent from the healthy and MS cohorts, from roughly 1,100 published viral clones and from other ImmuneACCESS disease sequences. Starting from the raw public reads, TCRdb applied fastp trimming at Q25, assembled clones with MiXCR and retained in-frame beta chains. Rows are combined by CDR3 protein, so each entry shows the most common genes and DNA. For this entry, the V and J calls and clone size follow TCRdb and not the study's own pipeline. The sample yields fewer than 200,000 distinct CDR3 sequences; approximately 95% were counted once. The ten largest account for 0.1% of the sample.

This record comes from a study of CD8 T cells in Susac syndrome (dated by TCRdb to about 2019). Broadly, across the study: Whether CD8+ T cell activation and differentiation in Susac syndrome was antigen driven was tested using repertoire sequencing.

What the work shows at the level of the full study, not this receptor alone: The number of individuals in the TCR sequencing and HLA analysis was recognized as being relatively small.

The germline V gene sets CDR1 to SQVTM and CDR2 to ANQGSEA. The CDR3, from cysteine to phenylalanine, totals 11 residues. Only the CDR3 DNA is retained, 33 bases long and in frame from the first base. V was cut back by 7 bases and J by 4 bases, leaving a gap of 8 bases between them. High-throughput TCR beta sequencing profiled peripheral blood CD8+ and CD4+ T cells from healthy donors, Susac syndrome patients and multiple sclerosis patients. The healthy donors served as controls matched for age and sex. Bulk CD8+ and CD4+ T cells were purified by magnetic negative isolation, while CD8+ TEMRA cells were enriched using FACS. Blood was collected in EDTA tubes and processed within 24 hours, with PBMCs isolated through density gradient centrifugation. PBMCs intended for TCR sequencing were cryopreserved in liquid nitrogen and thawed later in a water bath at 37 degrees C. A purity of at least 90% was achieved for sorted or isolated CD4+, CD8+ and CD8+ TEMRA cells.

Sequencing input: CD4+ T cells from PBMCs. The receptor was isolated from a human donor in good health. The sequence joins TRBV29-1 to TRBJ2-1; the D gene is not confidently resolved. The CDR3 region reads CSAVWYNEQFF. At the DNA level, the sequence is TGCAGCGCCGTGTGGTACAATGAGCAGTTCTTC.